These T cell receptor beta chains were read from a single sample in a study of blood T cell repertoires in COVID-19. Produced via immunoSEQ multiplex PCR; TCRdb's table is partial and in-frame only. The sample lists 200,000 to 250,000 clones, more than 85% occurring once. What was sequenced was peripheral blood. These TCRs come from a man in his 60s with COVID-19, enrolled during active disease. Both conserved end residues are part of each CDR3. D genes are given only for firm matches. Not all rows give a size; the values are once, few, many and, for expanded clones, a class.

D gene	J gene	V gene	clone size	CDR3 DNA	CDR3 protein
TRBD1	TRBJ2-2	TRBV5-4	once	TGTGCCAGCAGCTTGATGACAGGGTCGAACACCGGGGAGCTGTTTTTT	CASSLMTGSNTGELFF
.	TRBJ1-1	TRBV5-4	.	TGTGCCAGCAGCTTAGCGAACAGGGTAAACACTGAAGCTTTCTTT	CASSLANRVNTEAFF
.	TRBJ1-5	TRBV6-5	.	TGTGCCAGCAGCATAGGACAAGCCAATCAGCCCCAGCATTTT	CASSIGQANQPQHF
TRBD2	TRBJ2-1	TRBV5-1	.	TGCGCCAGCAGCGCTGGACTAGCGGGAGGGCCTGTGGATGAGCAGTTCTTC	CASSAGLAGGPVDEQFF
TRBD1	TRBJ1-2	TRBV4-1	.	TGCGCCAGCAGCCAAGAAGCGGACAGGATCTACTTC	CASSQEADRIYF
.	TRBJ1-2	TRBV27	.	TGTGCCAGCAGTCGAGGTGCTAACTATGGCTACACCTTC	CASSRGANYGYTF
.	TRBJ1-5	TRBV14	.	TGTGCCAGCAGCCCGACCGCGGGGCCCCAGCATTTT	CASSPTAGPQHF
.	TRBJ1-2	TRBV9	.	TGTGCCAGCAGCGTAGCAGGGGAGGGAGGCTACACCTTC	CASSVAGEGGYTF
.	TRBJ2-1	TRBV7-2	.	TGTGCCAGCAGCTTAGCTGGACTAGCTTCAGGGGGTGAGCAGTTCTTC	CASSLAGLASGGEQFF
.	TRBJ1-1	TRBV18	.	TGTGCCAGCTCCCCAGGTGCCAGGGACTACACTGAAGCTTTCTTT	CASSPGARDYTEAFF
.	TRBJ2-7	TRBV7-2	.	TGTGCCAGCAGCTATGAACGGGAGGAGCAGTACTTC	CASSYEREEQYF
.	TRBJ2-7	TRBV10-3	.	TGTGCCATCAGTGAAAGGGACAACGAGCAGTACTTC	CAISERDNEQYF
.	TRBJ1-2	TRBV19	.	TGTGCCAGTACGGGAGCGACAACCGGCTACACCTTC	CASTGATTGYTF
.	TRBJ1-6	TRBV4-3	once	TGCGCCAGCAGCCACCACGGGGGGAATAATTCACCCCTCCACTTT	CASSHHGGNNSPLHF
.	TRBJ1-5	TRBV7-2	.	TGTGCCAGCAGCTTTAGTTGGACAGCGGGCAATCAGCCCCAGCATTTT	CASSFSWTAGNQPQHF
TRBD2	TRBJ2-7	TRBV3-1/TRBV3-2	.	TGTGCCAGCACTAGACTAGCGGGGACCTACGAGCAGTACTTC	CASTRLAGTYEQYF
TRBD1	TRBJ1-1	TRBV18	.	TGTGCCAGCTCATTCCAAGGACAGGTTAGTAACACTGAAGCTTTCTTT	CASSFQGQVSNTEAFF
TRBD1	TRBJ2-7	TRBV18	.	TGTGCCAGCTCACCAACTTGGACAGGCTCCTACGAGCAGTACTTC	CASSPTWTGSYEQYF
.	TRBJ1-3	TRBV6-6	.	TGTGCCGGCCGGGTTCGGGGGGCTGGAAACACCATATATTTT	CAGRVRGAGNTIYF
TRBD1	TRBJ2-7	TRBV30	.	TGTGCCTGGTCCCCCGGGACAGGGGTGTACGAGCAGTACTTC	CAWSPGTGVYEQYF
TRBD1	TRBJ1-2	TRBV28	.	TGTGCCAGCAGTTCAGGACAGGGCTACTATGGCTACACCTTC	CASSSGQGYYGYTF
TRBD2	TRBJ2-2	TRBV5-1	few	TGCGCCAGCAGCCTTAGCGGGAGAGGCACCGGGGAGCTGTTTTTT	CASSLSGRGTGELFF
TRBD1	TRBJ1-6	TRBV6-5	.	TGTGCCAGCAGCCCGGGACAGCAAAATTCACCCCTCCACTTT	CASSPGQQNSPLHF
TRBD1	TRBJ2-7	TRBV30	.	TGTGCCTGGAGTAAGGCAGGGGGCTACGAGCAGTACTTC	CAWSKAGGYEQYF
TRBD2	TRBJ2-1	TRBV5-1	.	TGCGCCAGCAGCCGCAACCCCGGACTAGCGGGGAGTGAGCAGTTCTTC	CASSRNPGLAGSEQFF
TRBD1	TRBJ1-2	TRBV5-6	.	TGTGCCAGCAGCTTGGGGGGACAGCACAACTATGGCTACACCTTC	CASSLGGQHNYGYTF
TRBD1	TRBJ2-2	TRBV19	.	TGTGCCACCAGGACGGGACAGGGGGCCGGGGAGCTGTTTTTT	CATRTGQGAGELFF
TRBD2	TRBJ2-7	TRBV29-1	.	TGCAGCGTAACAGGGTGGGATTCGGGATCGGGAGGGGCCGAGCAGTACTTC	CSVTGWDSGSGGAEQYF
.	TRBJ1-6	TRBV6-4	.	TGTGCCAGCAGTGACTCGAAGGAGGGTTGGGGTTCACCCCTCCACTTT	CASSDSKEGWGSPLHF
TRBD1	TRBJ2-3	TRBV5-6	.	TGTGCCAGCAGCCTGCCGGACAGGGGATCGGATACGCAGTATTTT	CASSLPDRGSDTQYF
.	TRBJ2-7	TRBV7-9	.	TGTGCCAGCAGCTCCCAGGGTTACGAGCAGTACTTC	CASSSQGYEQYF
TRBD1	TRBJ1-1	TRBV18	.	TGTGCCAGCTCCTTCAGTGACAGGGGAAGCACTGAAGCTTTCTTT	CASSFSDRGSTEAFF
TRBD1	TRBJ2-1	TRBV11-3	.	TGTGCCAGCAGCTCGGGGCCCGGGACAGGGAAGGCCTCCTCCAATGAGCAGTTCTTC	CASSSGPGTGKASSNEQFF
.	TRBJ2-1	TRBV11-2	.	TGTGCCAGCAGCCCCGCTCACGATCGGGGGTACTCCTACAATGAGCAGTTCTTC	CASSPAHDRGYSYNEQFF
.	TRBJ1-3	TRBV9	.	TGTGCCAGCAGCGTAGACAGGGCCGGGAACACCATATATTTT	CASSVDRAGNTIYF
TRBD1	TRBJ2-2	TRBV6-7	.	TGTGCCAGCAGTTACTCTCCACCAGGACAGGGGTCTGGGGAGCTGTTTTTT	CASSYSPPGQGSGELFF